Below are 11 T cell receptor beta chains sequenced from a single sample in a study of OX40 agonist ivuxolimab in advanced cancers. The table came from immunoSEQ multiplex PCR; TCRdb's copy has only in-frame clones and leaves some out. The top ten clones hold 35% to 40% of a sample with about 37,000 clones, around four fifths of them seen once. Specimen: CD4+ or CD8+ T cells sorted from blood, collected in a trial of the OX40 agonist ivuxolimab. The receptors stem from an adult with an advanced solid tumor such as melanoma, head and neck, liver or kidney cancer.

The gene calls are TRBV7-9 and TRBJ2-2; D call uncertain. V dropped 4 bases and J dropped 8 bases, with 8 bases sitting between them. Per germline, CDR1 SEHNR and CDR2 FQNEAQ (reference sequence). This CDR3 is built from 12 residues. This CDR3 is CASSSTTGELFF. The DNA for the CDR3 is TGTGCCAGCAGCTCGACAACTGGGGAGCTGTTTTTT. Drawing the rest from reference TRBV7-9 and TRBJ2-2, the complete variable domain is DTGVSQNPRHKITKRGQNVTFRCDPISEHNRLYWYRQTLGQGPEFLTYFQNEAQLEKSRLLSDRFSAERPKGSFSTLEIQRTEQGDSAMYLCASSSTTGELFFGEGSRLTVL.

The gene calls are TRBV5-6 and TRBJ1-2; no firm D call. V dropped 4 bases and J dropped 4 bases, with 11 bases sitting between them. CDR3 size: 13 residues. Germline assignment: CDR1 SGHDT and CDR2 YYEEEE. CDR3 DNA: TGTGCCAGCAGCCCGGACGGTAGCTATGGCTACACCTTC. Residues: CASSPDGSYGYTF.

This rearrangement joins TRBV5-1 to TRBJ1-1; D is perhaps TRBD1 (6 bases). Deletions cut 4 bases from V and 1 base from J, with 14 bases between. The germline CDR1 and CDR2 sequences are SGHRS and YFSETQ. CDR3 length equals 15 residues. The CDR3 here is CASSTGRYQNTEAFF. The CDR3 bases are TGCGCCAGCAGCACAGGGAGGTATCAGAACACTGAAGCTTTCTTT.

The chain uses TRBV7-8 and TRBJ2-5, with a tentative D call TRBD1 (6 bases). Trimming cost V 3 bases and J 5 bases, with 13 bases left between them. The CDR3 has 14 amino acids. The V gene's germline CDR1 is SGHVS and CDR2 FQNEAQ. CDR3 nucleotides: TGTGCCAGCAGCTTTCAACAGGGCGTCGAGACCCAGTACTTC. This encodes CASSFQQGVETQYF.

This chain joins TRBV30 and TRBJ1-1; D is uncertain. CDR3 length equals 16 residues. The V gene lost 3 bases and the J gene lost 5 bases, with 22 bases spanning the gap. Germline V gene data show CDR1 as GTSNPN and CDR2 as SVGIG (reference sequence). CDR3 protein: CAWRGVGSVPRTEAFF. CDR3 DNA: TGTGCCTGGAGGGGCGTTGGGTCCGTTCCTCGGACTGAAGCTTTCTTT.

The CDR3 protein is CASSPGPQSYNEQFF. The CDR3 nucleotides read TGTGCCAGCAGTCCCGGACCCCAGTCCTACAATGAGCAGTTCTTC. V gene TRBV6-5 combines with J gene TRBJ2-1, with no clear D. The V gene's germline CDR1 is MNHEY and CDR2 SVGAGI. The V gene lost 5 bases and the J gene lost 1 base, with 12 bases spanning the gap. The CDR3 spans 15 residues.

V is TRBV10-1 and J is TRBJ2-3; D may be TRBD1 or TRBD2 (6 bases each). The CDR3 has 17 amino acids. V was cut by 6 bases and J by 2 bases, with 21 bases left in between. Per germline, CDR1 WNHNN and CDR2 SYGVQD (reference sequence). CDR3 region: CASREIGGPTPTDTQYF. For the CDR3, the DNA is TGCGCCAGCAGGGAGATCGGGGGCCCAACCCCCACAGATACGCAGTATTTT.

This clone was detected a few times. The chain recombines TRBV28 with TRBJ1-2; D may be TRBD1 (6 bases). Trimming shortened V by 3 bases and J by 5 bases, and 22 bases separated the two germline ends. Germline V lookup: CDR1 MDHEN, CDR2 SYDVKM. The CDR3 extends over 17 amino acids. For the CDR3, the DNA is TGTGCCAGCAGTTTCTATGCCCTCCCGGACAGATATTATGGCTACACCTTC. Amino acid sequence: CASSFYALPDRYYGYTF.

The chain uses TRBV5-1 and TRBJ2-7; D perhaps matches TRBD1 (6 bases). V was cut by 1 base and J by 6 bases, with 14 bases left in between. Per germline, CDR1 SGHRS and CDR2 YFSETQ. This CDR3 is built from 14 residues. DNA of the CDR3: TGCGCCAGCAGCTTGAGGCAGGGGAACGGCGAGCAGTACTTC. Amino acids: CASSLRQGNGEQYF.

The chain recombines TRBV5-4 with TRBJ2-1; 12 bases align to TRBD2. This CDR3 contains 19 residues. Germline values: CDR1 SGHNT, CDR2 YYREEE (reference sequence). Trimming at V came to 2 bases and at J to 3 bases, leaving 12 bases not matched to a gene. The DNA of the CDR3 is TGTGCCAGCAGCTTACATTCCGGGACTAGCGGGCTAAACTACAATGAGCAGTTCTTC. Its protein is CASSLHSGTSGLNYNEQFF.

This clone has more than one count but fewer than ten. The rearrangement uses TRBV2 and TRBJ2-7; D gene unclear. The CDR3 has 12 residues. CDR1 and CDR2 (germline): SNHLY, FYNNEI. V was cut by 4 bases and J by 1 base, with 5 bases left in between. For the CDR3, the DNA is TGTGCCAGCAGTGCCCGTTCCTACGAGCAGTACTTC. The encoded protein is CASSARSYEQYF. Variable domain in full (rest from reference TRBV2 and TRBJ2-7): EPEVTQTPSHQVTQMGQEVILRCVPISNHLYFYWYRQILGQKVEFLVSFYNNEISEKSEIFDDQFSVERPDGSNFTLKIRSTKLEDSAMYFCASSARSYEQYFGPGTRLTVT.